A single sample gave rise to the 5 T cell receptor beta chains below, sequenced in a study of graft-versus-host responses after intestinal transplantation. Libraries were prepared by immunoSEQ multiplex PCR; TCRdb keeps only in-frame clonotypes and omits some of them. The data contain approximately 75,000 clones, approximately 93% of them singletons. No cognate antigen is known for these TCRs. This material consisted of unstimulated CD8+ T cells sorted from spleen or lymph node cells, taken before intestinal transplant. The receptors were sampled from a human donor who received an intestinal transplant.

The chain carries TRBV18 and TRBJ2-1, with 8 nucleotides matching TRBD2. The V gene end was trimmed by 0 bases and the J gene end by 3 bases; junction bases not matched to a gene: 10. The germline V gene encodes CDR1 KGHSH and CDR2 LQKENI. There are 18 residues in the CDR3. The CDR3 DNA is TGTGCCAGCTCACCACCGGCTCAGCGGGAGCTGGGCTACAATGAGCAGTTCTTC. Its protein is CASSPPAQRELGYNEQFF. The full variable domain, its missing parts supplied by reference TRBV18 and TRBJ2-1, is NAGVMQNPRHLVRRRGQEARLRCSPMKGHSHVYWYRQLPEEGLKFMVYLQKENIIDESGMPKERFSAEFPKEGPSILRIQQVVRGDSAAYFCASSPPAQRELGYNEQFFGPGTRLTVL.

The chain couples TRBV28 to TRBJ1-5; D perhaps matches TRBD1 (5 bases). V was shortened by 5 bases and J by 0 bases, with 14 bases between the two germline ends. Per the germline V gene, CDR1 is MDHEN and CDR2 is SYDVKM. This CDR3 is 16 amino acids long. Here the CDR3 DNA reads TGTGCCAGCAGTATCCCGACAGCTAATAGCAATCAGCCCCAGCATTTT. Encoded protein: CASSIPTANSNQPQHF.

This chain connects TRBV11-3 to TRBJ1-5; tentative D call: TRBD1 (6 bases). The CDR3 is made up of 17 amino acids. V lost 5 bases to trimming and J lost 3 bases, with 20 bases between them. The V gene's germline CDR1 is SGHNT and CDR2 YENEEA. The CDR3 sequence is CASSLRGRRDNNQPQHF. As DNA, the CDR3 is TGTGCCAGCAGCCTGAGGGGACGCCGGGACAACAATCAGCCCCAGCATTTT. The full variable domain, its missing parts supplied by reference TRBV11-3 and TRBJ1-5, is EAGVVQSPRYKIIEKKQPVAFWCNPISGHNTLYWYLQNLGQGPELLIRYENEEAVDDSQLPKDRFSAERLKGVDSTLKIQPAELGDSAVYLCASSLRGRRDNNQPQHFGDGTRLSIL.

This rearrangement joins TRBV7-9 to TRBJ1-2, with D possibly matching TRBD1 (6 bases). The CDR3 has 18 amino acids. Trimming took 0 bases from V and 2 from J, leaving 19 bases between them. Germline lookup yields CDR1 SEHNR and CDR2 FQNEAQ (reference sequence). CDR3 in amino acids: CASSLAHRNREGNYGYTF. In nucleotides, the CDR3 is TGTGCCAGCAGCTTAGCGCACCGGAACAGGGAAGGAAACTATGGCTACACCTTC.

The chain combines TRBV7-8 with TRBJ2-1; 11 bases line up with TRBD2. V trimming: 5 bases; J trimming: 4 bases; junction bases outside the gene matches: 7. This CDR3 comprises 16 residues. Per germline, CDR1 SGHVS and CDR2 FQNEAQ. The CDR3 is CASSGPGLAVYNEQFF. The CDR3 DNA sequence: TGTGCCAGCAGCGGACCGGGACTAGCGGTTTACAATGAGCAGTTCTTC.